The 6 T cell receptor beta chains given below trace back to one sample, sequenced in a study of T cell repertoires in cytomegalovirus infection. TCRdb passed the reads through MiXCR, listing each CDR3 protein once. Of a few hundred thousand distinct CDR3 sequences in the sample, roughly a sixth were seen once. Sequenced sample: PBMCs. Receptor source: a human donor in good health (CMV status not recorded). Some clones in this sample may be carry-over from other donors' samples.

V gene TRBV6-5 combines with J gene TRBJ2-3, with no clear D. The germline CDR1 and CDR2 sequences are MNHEY and SVGAGI. The CDR3 is made up of 14 amino acids. V shed 5 bases and J shed 5 bases, with 14 bases lying between them. CDR3 DNA sequence: TGTGCCAGCAGTAATGCGAGGAAACGAGATACGCAGTATTTT. Its translation: CASSNARKRDTQYF.

The chain has TRBV19 and TRBJ2-5; possibly TRBD1 for D (6 bases). The germline V and J ends were trimmed by 5 bases and 2 bases, with 15 bases remaining between them. CDR3 length: 15 residues. In germline, CDR1 is LNHDA, CDR2 SQIVND (reference sequence). CDR3 loop: CASSFAGVGQETQYF. The CDR3 nucleotides are TGTGCCAGTAGTTTTGCAGGGGTTGGTCAAGAGACCCAGTACTTC.

This clonotype was found many times. The genes are TRBV5-4 and TRBJ2-7, with D perhaps TRBD2 (5 bases). The CDR3 consists of 14 residues. V was trimmed by 0 bases and J by 5 bases, leaving 12 bases between them. Per germline, CDR1 SGHNT and CDR2 YYREEE (reference sequence). For the CDR3, the DNA is TGTGCCAGCAGCTTGGAGATTTCGCGGGACGAGCAGTACTTC. This sequence encodes CASSLEISRDEQYF.

This clonotype was detected ten times or more. The chain recombines TRBV7-8 with TRBJ2-1; D remains unclear. The V end lost 4 bases, the J end lost 3 bases, and 10 bases lay between the germline ends. This CDR3 has 14 amino acids. Germline CDR1 and CDR2: SGHVS and FQNEAQ. CDR3 sequence (DNA): TGTGCCAGCAGCTCGGAAGGGAACTACAATGAGCAGTTCTTC. Encoded protein: CASSSEGNYNEQFF.

V and J are TRBV19 and TRBJ2-3, with 9 bases lining up with TRBD1. CDR3 length: 15 amino acids. The J segment lost 7 bases and the V segment lost 2 bases, leaving 7 bases of the junction unmatched. Germline V gene data show CDR1 as LNHDA and CDR2 as SQIVND (reference sequence). The CDR3 sequence is CASSIMGQGVNTQYF. CDR3 in DNA: TGTGCCAGTAGTATAATGGGACAGGGAGTGAATACGCAGTATTTT.

The rearrangement uses TRBV15 and TRBJ1-4; D gene unclear. Germline loops: CDR1 LNHNV, CDR2 YYDKDF (reference sequence). CDR3 length: 15 amino acids. V shed 1 base and J shed 5 bases, with 11 bases lying between them. The chain's CDR3 is CATSRVGLGNEKLFF. The CDR3 DNA reads as TGTGCCACCAGCAGAGTTGGTTTGGGGAATGAAAAACTGTTTTTT.